This TCR beta chain appears in the sequencing data of a study of T cells after yellow fever vaccination. MiXCR, run by TCRdb on the 5' RACE reads, gives a single entry per CDR3 protein. The table records about 26,000 distinct CDR3 sequences, over 3.5% of them present only once. This clonotype was observed a handful of times. V lost 4 bases and J lost 3; bases outside the gene matches: 3. The CDR3 contains 14 residues. The germline V gene encodes CDR1 SGHNT and CDR2 YYREEE (reference sequence). Sequencing was performed on PBMCs, either bulk or a sorted T-cell subset (CD4+, CD8+, memory, or dextramer-sorted; not recorded which), taken on the day of the yellow fever booster vaccination. The sequence came from a man aged 18 to 35 who received the YFV17D yellow fever vaccine. The chain couples TRBV5-4 to TRBJ2-2; 7 bases align to TRBD1. The CDR3 sequence: CASSRGGYTGELFF. The CDR3 region has the DNA TGTGCCAGCAGCCGAGGGGGCTACACCGGGGAGCTGTTTTTT. Looking up the rest from reference TRBV5-4 and TRBJ2-2 gives the full variable domain: ETGVTQSPTHLIKTRGQQVTLRCSSQSGHNTVSWYQQALGQGPQFIFQYYREEENGRGNFPPRFSGLQFPNYSSELNVNALELDDSALYLCASSRGGYTGELFFGEGSRLTVL.